The rows below give T cell receptor beta chains drawn from one sample of a study of blood T cell repertoires in COVID-19. Repertoires were generated with immunoSEQ multiplex PCR, while TCRdb's copy carries only in-frame clones and drops some. This sample has tens of thousands of clones; about nine tenths occur once, and the top ten carry under 6%. Sequenced input: peripheral blood. The receptors derive from a human donor in a cohort sampled during active COVID-19. Both conserved end residues are part of each CDR3. D genes are given only for firm matches. Size values are once, few and many counts, or a class for expanded clones, and some rows have none.

v_call,j_call,clone_size,d_call,cdr3_aa,cdr3_nt
TRBV30,TRBJ2-3,NA,TRBD2,CAWAGRTSGRVGDTQYF,TGTGCCTGGGCCGGCCGGACTAGCGGGAGAGTAGGGGATACGCAGTATTTT
TRBV30,TRBJ2-1,once,NA,CAWRGGSYNEQFF,TGTGCCTGGAGAGGGGGCTCCTACAATGAGCAGTTCTTC
TRBV19,TRBJ2-3,NA,NA,CASSEGRGSTDTQYF,TGTGCCAGTAGTGAGGGCAGGGGAAGCACAGATACGCAGTATTTT
TRBV28,TRBJ2-6,NA,TRBD1,CASRMTGGSGANVLTF,TGTGCCAGCAGAATGACAGGGGGCTCTGGGGCCAACGTCCTGACTTTC
TRBV6-6,TRBJ1-5,NA,NA,CASREQGGQPQHF,TGTGCCAGCAGGGAACAGGGTGGTCAGCCCCAGCATTTT
TRBV12-3/TRBV12-4,TRBJ2-7,NA,TRBD1,CASSRYRGEQYF,TGTGCCAGCAGTAGATACAGGGGCGAGCAGTACTTC
TRBV6-6,TRBJ1-2,NA,TRBD1,CASSYGQGRDGYTF,TGTGCCAGCAGTTACGGACAGGGAAGGGACGGCTACACCTTC
TRBV2,TRBJ1-4,NA,NA,CASSEGPGIGVSEKLFF,TGTGCCAGCAGTGAAGGCCCAGGGATCGGAGTGAGTGAAAAACTGTTTTTT
TRBV6-6,TRBJ2-5,NA,TRBD2,CASSLAGTQETQYF,TGTGCCAGCAGCTTAGCGGGAACACAAGAGACCCAGTACTTC
TRBV5-4,TRBJ2-3,NA,TRBD1,CASSWGTANTDTQYF,TGTGCCAGCAGCTGGGGGACAGCCAACACAGATACGCAGTATTTT
TRBV2,TRBJ2-3,once,TRBD2,CASSSPTSGRATQYF,TGTGCCAGCAGTTCGCCGACTAGCGGGAGGGCTACGCAGTATTTT
TRBV30,TRBJ2-1,NA,NA,CAWSVQVGVPPSEQFF,TGTGCCTGGAGTGTACAAGTAGGGGTTCCACCCAGTGAGCAGTTCTTC
TRBV7-3,TRBJ2-1,NA,TRBD2,CASSIVAGTSYNEQFF,TGTGCCAGCAGCATAGTAGCGGGGACCTCCTACAATGAGCAGTTCTTC
TRBV11-3,TRBJ2-2,NA,NA,CASSSTNREELFF,TGTGCCAGCAGCTCCACCAACAGGGAGGAGCTGTTTTTT
TRBV5-5,TRBJ1-2,NA,TRBD1,CASSLGDGTGSGYTF,TGTGCCAGCAGCTTGGGAGATGGGACAGGGAGTGGCTACACCTTC
TRBV7-6,TRBJ1-2,NA,TRBD1,CASSPGQGWGYTF,TGTGCCAGCAGCCCGGGACAGGGTTGGGGCTACACCTTC
TRBV19,TRBJ1-1,NA,TRBD1,CASSIPGTGVGTEAFF,TGTGCCAGTAGTATCCCCGGAACAGGGGTAGGCACTGAAGCTTTCTTT
TRBV6-6,TRBJ2-7,NA,TRBD2,CASSYPPTSGSDEQYF,TGTGCCAGCAGTTACCCACCGACTAGCGGGAGCGACGAGCAGTACTTC
TRBV5-1,TRBJ1-2,NA,TRBD1,CASSLGQGVYYGYTF,TGCGCCAGCAGCTTAGGACAGGGCGTTTACTATGGCTACACCTTC
TRBV18,TRBJ2-1,NA,TRBD1,CASSPLGTGNEIYNEQFF,TGTGCCAGCTCACCACTCGGGACAGGGAACGAAATCTACAATGAGCAGTTCTTC
TRBV28,TRBJ1-1,NA,NA,CAGVGTIRATEAFF,TGTGCCGGGGTGGGGACTATACGTGCCACTGAAGCTTTCTTT
TRBV18,TRBJ2-2,NA,TRBD2,CASSPLREGTGELFF,TGTGCCAGCTCACCACTGCGGGAGGGAACCGGGGAGCTGTTTTTT
TRBV7-6,TRBJ1-3,once,NA,CASGGGSGNTIYF,TGTGCCAGCGGGGGGGGCTCTGGAAACACCATATATTTT
TRBV28,TRBJ1-1,once,NA,CASSAGTEAFF,TGTGCCAGCAGCGCGGGGACTGAAGCTTTCTTT
TRBV7-2,TRBJ1-1,NA,NA,CASSFDASFEAFF,TGTGCCAGCAGCTTTGACGCTAGCTTTGAAGCTTTCTTT